This entry lists 13 T cell receptor beta chains sequenced from one sample in a study of T cell repertoires in ileal Crohn's disease. The protocol was immunoSEQ multiplex PCR, while the TCRdb copy is restricted to in-frame clones and leaves out a portion. Of roughly 62,000 clones listed, roughly 91% are singletons. Time point: neoterminal ileum biopsy at postoperative endoscopy, about 6 months after surgery. Input material: ileal tissue. These receptors came from an adult with Crohn's disease.

The chain carries TRBV7-9 and TRBJ2-2, with no clear D. V lost 8 bases to trimming and J lost 10 bases, with 17 bases between them. The germline V gene has CDR1 SEHNR and CDR2 FQNEAQ (reference sequence). CDR3 length: 13 residues. The CDR3 sequence: CASHDLAAQELFF. In DNA form, the CDR3 reads TGTGCCAGCCATGACTTGGCCGCTCAGGAGCTGTTTTTT.

The V call is TRBV7-2, the J call TRBJ2-3, with D tentatively TRBD2 (6 bases). This CDR3 is 16 amino acids long. V dropped 5 bases and J dropped 7 bases, with 22 bases sitting between them. Germline V gene data show CDR1 as SGHTA and CDR2 as FQGNSA. The CDR3 DNA reads as TGTGCCAGCAGCAACGGGGGTGTACTAGCACAGAATACGCAGTATTTT. It yields the protein CASSNGGVLAQNTQYF.

The chain joins TRBV28 to TRBJ1-2; 7 bases match TRBD1. Trimming at V came to 3 bases and at J to 4 bases, leaving 5 bases not matched to a gene. CDR3 size: 14 residues. CDR1 is MDHEN and CDR2 is SYDVKM in the germline V gene. CDR3 DNA: TGTGCCAGCAGTTTTAGGGGGCTCGGCTATGGCTACACCTTC. This encodes CASSFRGLGYGYTF.

The gene calls are TRBV28 and TRBJ2-4, with no clear D. This CDR3 comprises 14 residues. Germline CDR1 MDHEN, CDR2 SYDVKM. The V end lost 6 bases, the J end lost 6 bases, and 15 bases lay between the germline ends. CDR3 amino acids: CASRPGVSGNIQYF. The CDR3 region has the DNA TGTGCCAGCAGGCCTGGAGTTTCGGGAAACATTCAGTACTTC.

The rearrangement links TRBV5-6 to TRBJ1-2; D might be TRBD1 (5 bases). V was clipped by 2 bases and J by 0 bases, with 17 bases between them. Germline CDR1 reads SGHDT; CDR2 reads YYEEEE. CDR3 size: 17 residues. The CDR3 nucleotides are TGTGCCAGCAGCTTTTCACAGGTCCACTTTACTAACTATGGCTACACCTTC. Translated: CASSFSQVHFTNYGYTF.

DNA of the CDR3: TGTGCCATCAGTGACCGGACAACTAACACTGAAGCTTTCTTT. This translates into CAISDRTTNTEAFF. This rearrangement joins TRBV10-3 to TRBJ1-1; D is perhaps TRBD1 (5 bases). Germline CDR1 ENHRY, CDR2 SYGVKD. Trimming took 3 bases from V and 2 from J, leaving 10 bases between them. This CDR3 spans 14 amino acids.

The gene calls are TRBV6-1 and TRBJ2-1, with 8 bases aligning to TRBD2. Germline V gives CDR1 MNHNS, CDR2 SASEGT. The CDR3 runs to 13 residues. The V and J ends lost 6 bases and 6 bases, in that order; junction bases with no gene match: 4. CDR3 sequence reads: CASSVTSVNEQFF. CDR3 DNA: TGTGCCAGCAGCGTGACTAGCGTCAATGAGCAGTTCTTC.

This chain joins TRBV5-6 and TRBJ1-1; 7 bases map to TRBD1. Unmatched junction bases numbered 9, after V lost 4 bases and J lost 3 bases. CDR3 size: 15 residues. Germline CDR1 reads SGHDT; CDR2 reads YYEEEE. The CDR3 DNA is TGTGCCAGCAGCCCGGGGACAGCCTTCTACACTGAAGCTTTCTTT. It codes for CASSPGTAFYTEAFF.

This clone showed up just once. The J gene is TRBJ2-2, the V gene TRBV19, with 14 nucleotides matching TRBD2. The CDR3 is 16 residues long. V gave up 9 bases and J gave up 5 bases; unmatched junction bases: 8. In germline, CDR1 is LNHDA, CDR2 SQIVND (reference sequence). CDR3 protein: CASRTSGRIQTGELFF. CDR3 nucleotides: TGTGCCAGCCGGACTAGCGGGAGGATACAGACCGGGGAGCTGTTTTTT. The whole variable domain, filled in from reference TRBV19 and TRBJ2-2, reads DGGITQSPKYLFRKEGQNVTLSCEQNLNHDAMYWYRQDPGQGLRLIYYSQIVNDFQKGDIAEGYSVSREKKESFPLTVTSAQKNPTAFYLCASRTSGRIQTGELFFGEGSRLTVL.

The V and J genes are TRBV9 and TRBJ1-1; a possible D gene is TRBD1 (5 bases). CDR1 is SGDLS and CDR2 is YYNGEE in the germline V gene. Trimming cost V 4 bases and J 6 bases, with 22 bases left between them. This CDR3 is built from 16 residues. The DNA of the CDR3 is TGTGCCAGCAGCCCCGCGGGGCAGTCGCCGGTCCCTGAAGCTTTCTTT. Encoded protein: CASSPAGQSPVPEAFF.

The V gene is TRBV25-1, the J gene TRBJ2-2; D perhaps matches TRBD1 (6 bases). This CDR3 comprises 14 residues. CDR1 and CDR2 (germline): MGHDK, SYGVNS. Trimming cost V 4 bases and J 5 bases, with 11 bases left between them. CDR3 DNA: TGTGCCAGCAGTGGAACAGGGCAGACCGGGGAGCTGTTTTTT. Protein: CASSGTGQTGELFF.

This chain connects TRBV4-2 to TRBJ1-3; D possibly corresponds to TRBD1 (6 bases). The V gene's germline CDR1 is LGHNA and CDR2 YNFKEQ. V shed 2 bases and J shed 0 bases, with 14 bases lying between them. The CDR3 is 17 amino acids. The CDR3 sequence: CASSQSLDSVSGNTIYF. CDR3 nucleotide sequence: TGTGCCAGCAGCCAATCCCTGGACAGCGTCTCTGGAAACACCATATATTTT.

CDR3 region: CASRGGQGLQETQYF. CDR3 sequence (DNA): TGTGCCAGCAGAGGAGGACAGGGGCTCCAAGAGACCCAGTACTTC. This chain links TRBV6-6 with TRBJ2-5, with 9 positions matching TRBD1. Germline lookup yields CDR1 MNHNY and CDR2 SVGAGI (reference sequence). The V segment lost 6 bases and the J segment 1 base; nucleotides outside the gene matches: 6. This CDR3 has 15 residues.